This T cell receptor beta chain was captured in a study of PD-1 blockade in mismatch repair-deficient tumors. Study-wide context: All were previously treated, progressing patients with about 11 mismatch repair-deficient cancer types. Study-wide results and caveats: Tumor-resident clones, often absent from pretreatment blood, expanded after pembrolizumab and then contracted.

Every patient had mismatch repair deficiency by PCR or immunohistochemistry. TCR sequencing covered three patients who responded to pembrolizumab. As to this clone: Antigen unknown.

The CDR3 contains 15 residues. Per germline, CDR1 SGHTA and CDR2 FQGTGA. The V and J ends lost 0 bases and 3 bases respectively, with 9 bases between them. TCRdb's table, derived via immunoSEQ multiplex PCR, lists solely in-frame clones and lacks some. The data show approximately 60,000 clones, with about 91% seen just once and 14% held by the top ten. The V call is TRBV7-3, the J call TRBJ2-1, with a possible D match to TRBD1 (6 bases). This specimen consisted of peripheral blood, obtained 52 weeks after starting pembrolizumab. The sequence was collected from an adult with mismatch repair-deficient cancer. This CDR3 is CASSLTGTNYNEQFF. The CDR3 DNA reads as TGTGCCAGCAGCTTAACTGGGACAAACTACAATGAGCAGTTCTTC.